Listed below are T cell receptor beta chains from one sample, sequenced in a study of cytomegalovirus exposure and HLA in healthy donors. Sequenced by immunoSEQ multiplex PCR; TCRdb stores in-frame clones only, minus some. The sample lists some 330,000 clones, 86% occurring once. Sequencing was performed on PBMCs. The origin of the receptors is a woman in her late teens or twenties in good health and CMV-seronegative. The CDR3 runs from the conserved cysteine through the conserved F or W. D genes are given only for firm matches. Clone size is not always given. Where it is, it says once, few, many or a class for expanded clones.

d_call,cdr3_length,clone_size,j_call,v_call,cdr3_aa,cdr3_nt
NA,12,NA,TRBJ2-7,TRBV5-1,CASSLALGEQYF,TGCGCCAGCAGCTTGGCTCTCGGGGAGCAGTACTTC
TRBD2,18,NA,TRBJ2-1,TRBV4-2,CASSQESPMEGGRYEQFF,TGTGCCAGCAGCCAAGAGTCCCCCATGGAGGGAGGGAGGTATGAGCAGTTCTTC
TRBD1,17,NA,TRBJ2-7,TRBV19,CASSQKTGTGGSHEQYF,TGTGCCAGTAGTCAGAAGACCGGGACAGGGGGCTCCCACGAGCAGTACTTC
NA,11,NA,TRBJ2-7,TRBV28,CASSSLYEQYF,TGTGCCAGCAGTTCATTGTACGAGCAGTACTTC
TRBD1,16,NA,TRBJ2-7,TRBV7-2,CASSPPPGQGTYEQYF,TGTGCCAGCAGCCCTCCGCCGGGACAGGGCACCTACGAGCAGTACTTC
NA,13,NA,TRBJ2-1,TRBV2,CASSEELRNEQFF,TGTGCCAGCAGTGAAGAGTTGCGGAATGAGCAGTTCTTC
TRBD1,15,NA,TRBJ2-1,TRBV4-2,CASSRDRVSYNEQFF,TGTGCCAGCAGCCGGGACAGGGTATCCTACAATGAGCAGTTCTTC
TRBD1,19,NA,TRBJ1-2,TRBV2,CASSELGNLPGQGKGGYTF,TGTGCCAGCAGTGAATTGGGCAACCTCCCGGGACAGGGGAAAGGGGGCTACACCTTC
TRBD2,15,NA,TRBJ2-7,TRBV5-8,CASSFSGGPSYEQYF,TGTGCCAGCAGCTTCAGCGGGGGCCCCTCCTACGAGCAGTACTTC
TRBD2,18,NA,TRBJ2-1,TRBV15,CATSPAGLAGGSYNEQFF,TGTGCCACCAGCCCCGCCGGACTAGCGGGAGGGTCCTACAATGAGCAGTTCTTC
NA,12,NA,TRBJ2-1,TRBV2,CASSGWANEQFF,TGTGCCAGCAGTGGGTGGGCTAATGAGCAGTTCTTC
NA,13,NA,TRBJ2-5,TRBV19,CASSVNRMETQYF,TGTGCCAGTAGTGTCAACAGGATGGAGACCCAGTACTTC
TRBD2,17,NA,TRBJ2-3,TRBV4-2,CASSQDGLAGGQDTQYF,TGTGCCAGCAGCCAAGATGGACTAGCGGGAGGGCAGGATACGCAGTATTTT
NA,14,NA,TRBJ1-1,TRBV2,CASNKQGVGTEAFF,TGTGCCAGCAATAAACAGGGAGTCGGCACTGAAGCTTTCTTT
NA,16,NA,TRBJ2-2,TRBV11-1,CASSLVQIFNTGELFF,TGTGCCAGCAGCTTAGTACAGATCTTTAACACCGGGGAGCTGTTTTTT
TRBD2,15,NA,TRBJ2-1,TRBV5-4,CASSSDGGRAFEQFF,TGTGCCAGCAGCAGCGATGGCGGGAGGGCCTTTGAGCAGTTCTTC
NA,15,NA,TRBJ1-1,TRBV5-1,CASSLEDSLNTEAFF,TGCGCCAGCAGCTTGGAGGACAGCTTGAACACTGAAGCTTTCTTT
TRBD2,15,NA,TRBJ2-7,TRBV5-4,CASSQASGRAPEQYF,TGTGCCAGCAGCCAAGCCAGCGGGAGGGCCCCCGAGCAGTACTTC
NA,11,NA,TRBJ1-1,TRBV28,CASSLNAGAFF,TGTGCCAGCAGTCTTAACGCCGGAGCTTTCTTT
NA,12,few,TRBJ2-7,TRBV10-3,CAISEGANEQYF,TGTGCCATCAGTGAGGGAGCGAACGAGCAGTACTTC
NA,12,NA,TRBJ2-1,TRBV11-2,CASSPDGGEQFF,TGTGCCAGCAGCCCAGACGGGGGTGAGCAGTTCTTC
NA,14,NA,TRBJ1-1,TRBV7-8,CASSPRTENTEAFF,TGTGCCAGCAGCCCCCGGACAGAGAACACTGAAGCTTTCTTT
TRBD2,16,NA,TRBJ2-7,TRBV9,CASSVAAGGGFYEQYF,TGTGCCAGCAGCGTAGCAGCGGGAGGAGGATTCTACGAGCAGTACTTC
NA,14,NA,TRBJ2-7,TRBV4-2,CASSQEEGSYEQYF,TGTGCCAGCAGCCAAGAGGAGGGCTCCTACGAGCAGTACTTC
NA,13,NA,TRBJ2-7,TRBV10-3,CAISEQGSYEQYF,TGTGCCATCAGTGAACAGGGCTCCTACGAGCAGTACTTC
NA,13,once,TRBJ2-1,TRBV30,CAWNQQRGNEQFF,TGTGCCTGGAATCAGCAGCGTGGCAATGAGCAGTTCTTC
TRBD2,17,NA,TRBJ2-7,TRBV18,CASSPTVGWEGSYEQYF,TGTGCCAGCTCACCAACCGTTGGGTGGGAGGGATCCTACGAGCAGTACTTC
NA,15,NA,TRBJ2-2,TRBV5-4,CASTPDPGGTGELFF,TGTGCCAGCACCCCGGACCCAGGGGGGACCGGGGAGCTGTTTTTT
NA,15,few,TRBJ1-5,TRBV4-1,CASSQEEQSNQPQHF,TGCGCCAGCAGCCAAGAGGAGCAAAGCAATCAGCCCCAGCATTTT
NA,15,NA,TRBJ1-4,TRBV6-5,CASSDSAATNEKLFF,TGTGCCAGCAGCGACAGCGCTGCAACTAATGAAAAACTGTTTTTT
NA,13,NA,TRBJ2-1,TRBV7-6,CASSPIGSWEQFF,TGTGCCAGCAGCCCGATCGGTAGCTGGGAGCAGTTCTTC
TRBD2,12,NA,TRBJ2-3,TRBV7-9,CASTPRAGDQYF,TGTGCCAGCACGCCCAGAGCGGGAGATCAGTATTTT
NA,17,NA,TRBJ2-1,TRBV15,CATSPEGAGRRNNEQFF,TGTGCCACCAGCCCTGAGGGTGCAGGCCGCAGGAACAATGAGCAGTTCTTC
NA,15,once,TRBJ2-1,TRBV7-4,CASSGQLSSYNEQFF,TGTGCCAGCAGCGGACAGTTAAGCTCCTACAATGAGCAGTTCTTC
TRBD2,16,NA,TRBJ2-1,TRBV29-1,CSVDGLLAGGNNEQFF,TGCAGCGTTGATGGTTTACTAGCGGGAGGGAACAATGAGCAGTTCTTC
NA,18,NA,TRBJ2-6,TRBV19,CASSKSLAEISGANVLTF,TGTGCCAGTAGTAAGAGTCTAGCAGAAATCTCTGGGGCCAACGTCCTGACTTTC
NA,15,NA,TRBJ1-5,TRBV4-2,CASSQEIDINQPQHF,TGTGCCAGCAGCCAAGAGATTGACATTAATCAGCCCCAGCATTTT
TRBD1,15,NA,TRBJ2-5,TRBV18,CASSPGQTGQETQYF,TGTGCCAGCTCACCGGGGCAGACAGGGCAAGAGACCCAGTACTTC
NA,16,many,TRBJ2-2,TRBV7-2,CASSLVAGQTTGELFF,TGTGCCAGCAGCTTAGTGGCGGGCCAGACCACCGGGGAGCTGTTTTTT
TRBD1,16,NA,TRBJ1-2,TRBV10-3,CAISGTPGQGDYGYTF,TGTGCCATCAGTGGTACCCCGGGACAGGGAGACTATGGCTACACCTTC
TRBD1,15,NA,TRBJ2-7,TRBV9,CASSPVKGAFNEQYF,TGTGCCAGCAGCCCCGTTAAGGGGGCGTTCAACGAGCAGTACTTC
NA,14,NA,TRBJ2-7,TRBV18,CASSLTRAVDEQYF,TGTGCCAGCTCCTTGACGAGGGCGGTAGACGAGCAGTACTTC
NA,14,NA,TRBJ2-2,TRBV9,CASSVGGGTRELFF,TGTGCCAGCAGCGTAGGGGGCGGGACCCGGGAGCTGTTTTTT
TRBD1,14,NA,TRBJ2-5,TRBV6-6,CASSNQGAQETQYF,TGTGCCAGCAGCAATCAGGGGGCTCAAGAGACCCAGTACTTC
NA,16,NA,TRBJ1-4,TRBV28,CASSSAGRGSNEKLFF,TGTGCCAGCAGTTCCGCGGGCCGCGGGTCTAATGAAAAACTGTTTTTT
NA,16,NA,TRBJ2-5,TRBV29-1,CSVVTSRDSYKETQYF,TGCAGCGTTGTTACATCGCGGGACAGCTACAAAGAGACCCAGTACTTC
NA,15,NA,TRBJ2-1,TRBV6-5,CASSVESATLGGQFF,TGTGCCAGCAGCGTCGAGTCCGCGACTCTGGGGGGGCAGTTCTTC
TRBD1,14,NA,TRBJ2-7,TRBV10-2,CASRQGQGSYEQYF,TGCGCCAGCAGACAGGGACAGGGATCCTACGAGCAGTACTTC
NA,15,NA,TRBJ2-7,TRBV27,CASKFREGYYYEQYF,TGTGCCAGCAAGTTCCGGGAAGGGTACTACTACGAGCAGTACTTC
NA,15,NA,TRBJ2-1,TRBV9,CASSGSGASYNEQFF,TGTGCCAGCAGTGGTTCGGGAGCGTCCTACAATGAGCAGTTCTTC
TRBD1,12,NA,TRBJ2-7,TRBV29-1,CSVEGDSYEQYF,TGCAGCGTTGAGGGGGACAGCTACGAGCAGTACTTC
NA,12,NA,TRBJ2-2,TRBV5-1,CASSSLAGELFF,TGCGCCAGCAGCTCACTAGCAGGGGAGCTGTTTTTT
TRBD2,15,NA,TRBJ2-7,TRBV27,CASSFGTSGKNEQYF,TGTGCCAGCAGTTTTGGGACTAGCGGGAAAAACGAGCAGTACTTC
NA,12,once,TRBJ1-1,TRBV7-9,CASSLGGSEAFF,TGTGCCAGCAGCTTGGGGGGTAGCGAAGCTTTCTTT